This T cell receptor beta chain was sequenced during a study of T cell responses to AZD1222 COVID-19 vaccine (dated by TCRdb to about 2021). Background for the entire study: TCR sequencing covered 230 to 250 trial participants: 200 to 220 given two doses of AZD1222 and 26 given two doses of MenACWY control vaccine. Trial participants were enrolled by age into subgroups of 18-55, 56-69 and 70-plus years, and around 150, 28 and 57 TCR-sequenced participants, respectively, were included in these subgroups.

Remarks on this clone: The clone's antigen remains unknown. The input lacks base qualities; no much larger clone sits a single base away.

What the study reported, not specific to this receptor: No day 14 peak-response samples were available, so repertoires were characterized only after the peak T cell response. Participants were mostly white British, with more females than males. The authors suggested clonal diversity may have been underestimated. The 56-69-year group was small, and its depth increase did not reach significance, likely because of low power. Nearly half of unique spike-specific TCRs reportedly recognized epitopes outside regions mutated in the B.1.351 and B.1.1.7 variants. After two AZD1222 doses, spike-specific TCR breadth and depth were significantly higher than at day 0 and than in MenACWY recipients. Only five or six AZD1222 recipients were SARS-CoV-2 seropositive at baseline, limiting conclusions about previously exposed vaccinees. Vaccine-associated CD4 TCRs spanned the whole spike protein, with dominant responses in regions 160-218 and 743-854.

The CDR3 sequence holds 15 residues, the cysteine and phenylalanine included. CDR3 DNA only is kept here, 45 bases in frame from base 1. Trimming accounts for 4 bases at V and 3 bases at J, while the number of junction bases matched to no gene is 5. From the germline V gene, CDR1 is SQVTM and CDR2 is ANQGSEA. The time point tag for this specimen amounts to: about 28 days (+/-7) after the second vaccine dose. Because spike-specific TCR depth and breadth did not differ between the two schedules, AZD1222 recipients who got a second dose at roughly 4 weeks were pooled with those who got a second dose at roughly 12 weeks. Vaccinee samples were obtained from the UK trials COV001 and COV002, which included a single-blind randomized controlled phase 2/3 trial of AZD1222 (ChAdOx1 nCoV-19) in healthy adults. For TCRbeta chain sequencing, PBMC samples were collected from trial participants at day 0 and at day 28 after the second dose.

The CDR3 regions of human TCRbeta chains were analyzed by immunosequencing. The source study handled its data this way. TCRs in the repertoires were matched against a reference library of SARS-CoV-2-specific TCRs that had been generated with the MIRA antigen-specificity platform. Breadth was defined as the fraction of unique TCRs that were SARS-CoV-2-associated, and depth was defined as the fraction of total T cells that were SARS-CoV-2-associated. Using the MIRA data, each spike-specific TCR was assigned both to the spike region to which the TCR was reactive and to a CD4 or CD8 class. Log10-transformed breadth and depth values were compared by one-way ANOVA with Sidak's multiple comparisons tests. Drawn from immuneACCESS, this table holds only the in-frame rearrangements with V and J called that TCRdb kept. Clones are partly lost; checked studies trace under half to an unresolved V gene and leave the rest unexplained. The V and J calls and the clone size are those of that table, but D and trimming were determined from the DNA. The sample table shows tens of thousands of clones, and around 83% are seen once. Roughly 7.5% of the sample is held by the ten biggest clonotypes.

Material: peripheral blood, obtained 28 days after the second AZD1222 dose. Here the chain combines TRBV29-1 and TRBJ2-2, and 10 junction bases match TRBD2. This clonotype originated in an adult who received the AZD1222 COVID-19 vaccine. The base sequence is TGCAGCGTTGCCGGACTAGCGGACCACACCGGGGAGCTGTTTTTT. This yields the protein CSVAGLADHTGELFF.